One and the same sample provided the 10 T cell receptor beta chains below, sequenced in a study of human T cells and chemical hapten exposure. Noted time point: patch test 1, 2 weeks after DPC sensitization. Treatment given: therapeutic diphenylcyclopropenone sensitization with weekly scalp DPC. Each CDR3 protein gets one entry after TCRdb re-called the RACE reads with MiXCR. The repertoire holds more than 95,000 distinct CDR3 sequences, with 9.5% to 13% as singletons. Sequencing was performed on whole blood, taken in connection with sensitization to the hapten diphenylcyclopropenone (DPC). The source of these receptors is a woman aged 45-60 years with alopecia areata. Some clones in this sample may be carry-over from other donors' samples.

The rearrangement links TRBV20-1 to TRBJ1-1; the match to TRBD1 covers 8 bases. V shed 5 bases and J 1 base; nucleotides not matched to a gene: 6. The germline V gene encodes CDR1 DFQATT and CDR2 SNEGSKA (reference sequence). There are 14 residues in the CDR3. CDR3 nucleotide sequence: TGCAGTGCTGGTCGGACAGGGAGGAACACTGAAGCTTTCTTT. Protein product: CSAGRTGRNTEAFF.

In this sample, this clonotype turned up many times. The chain carries TRBV19 and TRBJ2-2, with 14 nucleotides matching TRBD2. With V trimmed by 7 bases and J by 1 base, 5 bases remained unmatched. The length of the CDR3 is 17 residues. The germline V gene has CDR1 LNHDA and CDR2 SQIVND (reference sequence). CDR3 protein: CASIRLAGGRNTGELFF. CDR3 coding DNA: TGTGCCAGTATCAGACTAGCGGGAGGGCGGAACACCGGGGAGCTGTTTTTT.

The chain joins TRBV6-5 to TRBJ1-6; D might be TRBD1 (5 bases). The CDR3 totals 12 residues. Trimming removed 4 bases at V and 10 bases at J, with 8 bases between. Germline V CDR1 and CDR2: MNHEY, SVGAGI. The CDR3 protein is CASSWSGSPLHF. CDR3 DNA sequence: TGTGCCAGCAGTTGGTCAGGGTCACCCCTCCACTTT.

This clonotype has ten or more counts. This chain joins TRBV20-1 and TRBJ2-5, with D unclear. Germline V gene sequence: CDR1 DFQATT, CDR2 SNEGSKA (reference sequence). There are 10 residues in the CDR3. V dropped 7 bases and J dropped 8 bases, with 11 bases sitting between them. This CDR3 is CSGWRATQYF. CDR3 nucleotide sequence: TGCAGTGGATGGAGAGCTACCCAGTACTTC.

This clonotype has at least ten counts. The rearrangement joins TRBV6-2 or TRBV6-3 to TRBJ2-1; 8 bases are shared with TRBD2. The ends lost 6 bases at V and 3 bases at J; junction bases unmatched: 7. The CDR3 covers 15 residues. Germline CDR1 reads MNHEY; CDR2 reads SVGEGT. This CDR3 reads CASRPSGGDYNEQFF. The DNA for the CDR3 is TGTGCCAGCAGACCCAGCGGGGGCGACTACAATGAGCAGTTCTTC.

This clonotype was detected many times. The chain joins TRBV28 to TRBJ2-7; D may correspond to TRBD1 or TRBD2 (6 bases each). The CDR3 is 14 amino acids. Trimming took 5 bases from V and 4 from J, leaving 15 bases between them. Germline CDR1 and CDR2: MDHEN and SYDVKM. This CDR3 is CASSRSGGIYEQYF. The CDR3 DNA reads as TGTGCCAGCAGTAGATCCGGGGGCATTTACGAGCAGTACTTC.

This clonotype was found many times. This chain joins TRBV20-1 and TRBJ2-1; TRBD1 is a possible D gene (6 bases). From germline, CDR1 is DFQATT and CDR2 SNEGSKA (reference sequence). This CDR3 comprises 14 residues. Trimming left V 3 bases short and J 0 bases short, with 9 bases between. CDR3 region: CSASRDISYNEQFF. The CDR3 DNA reads TGCAGTGCTAGTCGGGACATCTCCTACAATGAGCAGTTCTTC.

This clonotype was detected ten times or more. The chain is built from TRBV11-2 and TRBJ1-1; D is unclear. Germline V gene lookup returns CDR1 SGHAT and CDR2 FQNNGV. This CDR3 contains 14 residues. V lost 0 bases to trimming and J lost 4 bases, with 9 bases between them. The CDR3: CASSLDRGITEAFF. In DNA form, the CDR3 reads TGTGCCAGCAGCTTAGATCGGGGAATCACTGAAGCTTTCTTT.

The chain uses TRBV5-1 and TRBJ2-2; 7 bases fit TRBD2. Germline loops: CDR1 SGHRS, CDR2 YFSETQ. Losses at the gene ends were 0 bases for V and 2 bases for J; bases not matched to a gene: 4. This CDR3 has 16 amino acids. As DNA, the CDR3 is TGCGCCAGCAGCTTGGAGGGAGGGATCAACACCGGGGAGCTGTTTTTT. It translates to CASSLEGGINTGELFF.

The rearrangement joins TRBV29-1 to TRBJ2-1, with TRBD2 as a possible D gene (5 bases). Trimming removed 7 bases from V and 10 bases from J, with 14 bases in between. From germline, CDR1 is SQVTM and CDR2 ANQGSEA. The CDR3 is 11 residues long. DNA of the CDR3: TGCAGCGCCCAACTAGACTGGGAGCAGTTCTTC. Residues: CSAQLDWEQFF.